This T cell receptor beta chain was identified during a study of regulatory and conventional T cells in RAG deficiency. Clones were sequenced by immunoSEQ multiplex PCR, and TCRdb holds only the in-frame ones, with some missing. The data hold around 33,000 clones, with about 87% observed a single time. V gave up 1 base and J gave up 8 bases, with 14 bases separating them. CDR1 and CDR2 (germline): LNHDA, SQIVND (reference sequence). The CDR3 spans 15 residues. Separately, the same data were catalogued under a study of regulatory T cells. From that second work: The primer mix had 52 TRBV and 13 TRBJ primers.

Material: CD8+ T cells sorted from blood. The source is a human donor in good health. The rearrangement links TRBV19 to TRBJ2-2, with D perhaps matching TRBD2 (6 bases). The CDR3 loop reads CASSIGTIPGGELFF. CDR3 DNA: TGTGCCAGTAGTATAGGGACTATTCCGGGAGGGGAGCTGTTTTTT.